The sequence of this TCR beta chain was determined in a study of CD8+ T cells in alopecia areata. Extracted RNA was reverse transcribed, and the resulting cDNA served as sequencing template. This table comes from immunoSEQ multiplex PCR, and its TCRdb copy is limited to in-frame clones, with some not included. Of about 140,000 clones listed, about 86% were seen once; the top ten hold about 13%. The CDR3 loop spans 15 amino acids. Trimming removed 5 bases from V and 3 bases from J, with 14 bases in between. Looked up from germline, CDR1 is SGHAT and CDR2 is FQNNGV. The treatment: oral pan-JAK inhibitor, 5-10 mg twice daily. T lymphocytes (CD4+ and CD8+) were sorted from PBMCs. About this clone itself: Antigen: not known.

Study observations and caveats: It was less clear whether patients shared TCRs than it was in mice, possibly because of HLA.

This specimen was CD8+ T cells sorted from blood, taken at week 4, from a patient treated with tofacitinib. This chain uses TRBV11-2 with TRBJ2-1; possible D gene TRBD2, 5 bases. This TCR was recovered from a human donor with alopecia areata. The CDR3 nucleotides are TGTGCCAGCAGCCCAAAACTAGGGAACTACAATGAGCAGTTCTTC. It is translated as CASSPKLGNYNEQFF. The entire variable domain, with the rest obtained from reference TRBV11-2 and TRBJ2-1, is as follows: EAGVAQSPRYKIIEKRQSVAFWCNPISGHATLYWYQQILGQGPKLLIQFQNNGVVDDSQLPKDRFSAERLKGVDSTLKIQPAKLEDSAVYLCASSPKLGNYNEQFFGPGTRLTVL.